This T cell receptor (beta chain) was observed in a study of T cell repertoires in cytomegalovirus infection (dated by TCRdb to about 2019). For context, the study as a whole: Because public TCR beta signatures pointed to carriage of CMV infection together with the matching HLA type, the HLA type of each donor mattered for the analysis. The full study reports these points: The ex vivo response was dominated by HLA-C-restricted CMV-specific TCR beta clonotypes, and the single most frequent clonotype in two of eight donors was supplied by these HLA-C-restricted clonotypes. Cumulative frequency of public TCR beta family members discriminated carriers of CMV infection plus the relevant HLA type in this cohort and an independent 352-donor cohort.

Reading the germline V gene gives CDR1 SGHDN and CDR2 FVKESK. V was cut back by 4 bases and J by 5 bases, leaving a gap of 15 bases between them. The CDR3 covers 14 residues, taking in both the cysteine and the phenylalanine. CDR3 DNA is the only sequence kept; it has 42 bases, read in frame from the first base. The run used an Illumina HiSeq 1500. TCRdb redid the processing of the public reads, applying fastp at Q25 and MiXCR, and retained in-frame beta chains. Entries that share a CDR3 protein sequence are merged under the most common genes and DNA. The sample table holds some 180,000 distinct CDR3 sequences, of which about 17% were seen once. The top ten clonotypes cover under 30% of the sample. Of note for this clonotype: Its recognized antigen is unknown. Base qualities are not provided; no much larger clone lies one nucleotide away.

The chain joins TRBV14 to TRBJ2-7; the D call could be TRBD1 or TRBD2, with each sharing 6 bases. The clonotype comes from a human donor in good health (CMV status not recorded). Some clones in this sample may be carry-over from other donors' samples. The sample was CD8+ T cells from PBMCs. The DNA sequence is as follows: TGTGCCAGCAGCCCCATTAAGGGGGGCCACGAGCAGTACTTC. Translated, it reads CASSPIKGGHEQYF.